Following are 29 T cell receptor beta chains from one sample sequenced in a study of CD8+CD57+ T cells in acquired aplastic anemia. Genomic DNA served as template for TCR beta VDJ and CDR3 profiling. TCRdb called the reads again in MiXCR, with one record for every CDR3 protein. The sample shows 130,000 or so distinct CDR3 sequences, about 50% of them seen only once. Previously, flow cytometry had revealed CD8+CD57+ cell expansion in the patients chosen for sequencing. Input material: sorted CD4+, CD8+, or CD8+CD57+ T cells (not recorded which) from PBMCs. These receptors were taken from a human donor with aplastic anemia.

On this clonotype itself: Just one base apart from a much larger clone, this may be a read error. The chain recombines TRBV19 with TRBJ1-4; D gene uncertain. Germline V gene sequence: CDR1 LNHDA, CDR2 SQIVND (reference sequence). CDR3 length: 15 residues. The CDR3 region is CARSISGSFNEKLFF. The CDR3 nucleotides read TGTGCCCGTAGTATTTCGGGATCCTTCAATGAAAAACTGTTTTTT.

This chain connects TRBV11-1 to TRBJ2-5; TRBD2 matches at 7 bases. V gave up 3 bases and J gave up 2 bases; unmatched junction bases: 9. The CDR3 totals 16 residues. The germline CDR1 and CDR2 sequences are SGHAT and FQDESV (reference sequence). CDR3 nucleotide sequence: TGTGCCAGCAGCTTTGGAGGACTAGACCCTCAAGAGACCCAGTACTTC. It encodes CASSFGGLDPQETQYF.

This clonotype was seen just once. V gene TRBV20-1 combines with J gene TRBJ2-2, with D perhaps TRBD2 (5 bases). CDR3 length: 11 residues. Germline-derived CDR1 and CDR2 are DFQATT and SNEGSKA (reference sequence). Deletions cut 5 bases from V and 8 bases from J, with 9 bases between. The CDR3 is CSAVREGELFF. CDR3 bases: TGCAGTGCTGTCCGGGAAGGGGAGCTGTTTTTT.

This chain joins TRBV10-3 and TRBJ2-7, with 8 bases matching TRBD1. Germline V gene lookup returns CDR1 ENHRY and CDR2 SYGVKD. V lost 3 bases to trimming and J lost 3 bases; unmatched junction nucleotides: 1. The CDR3 consists of 13 residues. CDR3 in DNA: TGTGCCATCAGTGAAACAGGGGGCTACGAGCAGTACTTC. This sequence encodes CAISETGGYEQYF.

V gene TRBV25-1 combines with J gene TRBJ2-7; possible D gene TRBD1, 5 bases. CDR3 length equals 14 residues. Trimming left V 3 bases short and J 0 bases short, with 9 bases between. Per germline, CDR1 MGHDK and CDR2 SYGVNS. CDR3 region: CASSEGLGSYEQYF. In DNA form, the CDR3 reads TGTGCCAGCAGTGAGGGGCTAGGCTCCTACGAGCAGTACTTC.

This clonotype was seen only once. This rearrangement joins TRBV10-3 to TRBJ2-4; D possibly corresponds to TRBD2 (5 bases). This CDR3 spans 13 amino acids. CDR1 is ENHRY and CDR2 is SYGVKD in the germline V gene. V shed 4 bases and J shed 8 bases, with 12 bases lying between them. CDR3 loop: CAISGREWHIQYF. The CDR3 DNA is TGTGCCATCAGTGGAAGGGAGTGGCACATTCAGTACTTC.

The CDR3 DNA follows: TGCAGTGCTAGTCAGAAAAAAGAGACCCAGTACTTC. It is translated as CSASQKKETQYF. J is TRBJ2-5 and V is TRBV20-1; D unresolved. The CDR3 has 12 amino acids. V lost 3 bases and J lost 3, with 8 bases in between. The germline CDR1 and CDR2 sequences are DFQATT and SNEGSKA (reference sequence).

The V gene is TRBV20-1, the J gene TRBJ2-1; possibly TRBD2 for D (5 bases). CDR1 DFQATT and CDR2 SNEGSKA come from the germline V gene (reference sequence). CDR3 length equals 15 residues. V was cut by 2 bases and J by 7 bases, with 18 bases left in between. The CDR3 bases are TGCAGTGCTAGACGACTATTGGGGTCTCGAAATGAGCAGTTCTTC. Amino acid sequence: CSARRLLGSRNEQFF.

This chain uses TRBV10-3 with TRBJ1-6, with 7 bases fitting TRBD1. J lost 9 bases, V lost 3 bases, and 8 bases had no gene match. The CDR3 extends over 15 amino acids. Per the germline V gene, CDR1 is ENHRY and CDR2 is SYGVKD. As DNA, the CDR3 is TGTGCCATCAGTGACACACAGGGGTTGGGTTCACCCCTCCACTTT. It encodes CAISDTQGLGSPLHF.

The chain employs TRBV7-2 and TRBJ2-1, with D tentatively TRBD2 (6 bases). This CDR3 spans 17 amino acids. The germline V gene has CDR1 SGHTA and CDR2 FQGNSA. V was clipped by 0 bases and J by 1 base, with 13 bases between them. The DNA for the CDR3 is TGTGCCAGCAGCTTAGCCCTGGAGGGTAAGTCCTACAATGAGCAGTTCTTC. Its protein is CASSLALEGKSYNEQFF. Complete variable domain (other parts from reference TRBV7-2 and TRBJ2-1): GAGVSQSPSNKVTEKGKDVELRCDPISGHTALYWYRQSLGQGLEFLIYFQGNSAPDKSGLPSDRFSAERTGGSVSTLTIQRTQQEDSAVYLCASSLALEGKSYNEQFFGPGTRLTVL.

The CDR3 region is CASTLGTSGYNEQFF. CDR3 DNA sequence: TGTGCCAGCACCCTCGGGACTAGCGGATACAATGAGCAGTTCTTC. This chain links TRBV28 with TRBJ2-1; 11 bases are shared with TRBD2. J was trimmed by 4 bases and V by 7 bases; bases with no gene match: 6. The CDR3 is 15 amino acids. Per germline, CDR1 MDHEN and CDR2 SYDVKM.

This clonotype was seen only a few times. The genes are TRBV20-1 and TRBJ1-2; 7 nucleotides align to TRBD1. The CDR3 totals 13 residues. CDR1 and CDR2 from the germline V gene are DFQATT and SNEGSKA (reference sequence). Losses at the gene ends were 7 bases for V and 4 bases for J; bases not matched to a gene: 9. In nucleotides, the CDR3 is TGCAGTGTCAATGTGGACAGGCGCTATGGCTACACCTTC. Translating gives CSVNVDRRYGYTF.

This clonotype was recorded once. This chain connects TRBV2 to TRBJ1-3, with D unresolved. The CDR3 is made up of 14 amino acids. V dropped 5 bases and J dropped 1 base, with 9 bases sitting between them. The germline gives CDR1 SNHLY, CDR2 FYNNEI. The CDR3 reads CASSSDFSGNTIYF. The CDR3 DNA reads TGTGCCAGCAGTTCGGACTTTTCTGGAAACACCATATATTTT.

This clonotype came up a few times. The chain links TRBV2 to TRBJ1-1, with D maybe TRBD1 (6 bases). The V gene's germline CDR1 is SNHLY and CDR2 FYNNEI. There are 13 residues in the CDR3. The V end lost 5 bases, the J end lost 1 base, and 8 bases lay between the germline ends. DNA of the CDR3: TGTGCCAGCAGTAACAGGGAGAACACTGAAGCTTTCTTT. The encoded protein is CASSNRENTEAFF.

The rearrangement links TRBV18 to TRBJ1-2, with D unresolved. This CDR3 contains 14 residues. The V gene's germline CDR1 is KGHSH and CDR2 LQKENI. V gave up 2 bases and J gave up 0 bases, with 7 bases separating them. In DNA form, the CDR3 reads TGTGCCAGCTCACCATCGGGGACTAACTATGGCTACACCTTC. Amino acid sequence: CASSPSGTNYGYTF.

This clonotype occurred a few times. V usage is TRBV15 and J usage is TRBJ1-1; no clear D gene. Germline CDR1 is LNHNV and CDR2 is YYDKDF (reference sequence). The CDR3 totals 15 residues. The V gene lost 0 bases and the J gene lost 2 bases, with 10 bases spanning the gap. DNA for the CDR3: TGTGCCACCAGCAGAGATAACGTGCATAACACTGAAGCTTTCTTT. Protein: CATSRDNVHNTEAFF.

This clonotype was counted once. The chain recombines TRBV5-5 with TRBJ2-1; no clear D gene. Germline-derived CDR1 and CDR2 are SGHKS and YYEKEE (reference sequence). The V gene lost 4 bases and the J gene lost 8 bases, with 10 bases spanning the gap. The length of the CDR3 is 12 residues. The CDR3 DNA sequence: TGTGCCAGCAGCCCCCCTTGGGATGAGCAGTTCTTC. This gives the protein CASSPPWDEQFF.

The V and J genes are TRBV10-3 and TRBJ2-7, with D maybe TRBD1 (6 bases). V lost 4 bases and J lost 3, with 7 bases in between. The CDR3 contains 12 residues. Germline loops: CDR1 ENHRY, CDR2 SYGVKD. The CDR3 region is CAISGTDYEQYF. The CDR3 nucleotides read TGTGCCATCAGTGGGACAGACTACGAGCAGTACTTC.

V is TRBV10-3 and J is TRBJ1-5; D possibly corresponds to TRBD1 (6 bases). V shed 10 bases and J shed 0 bases, with 13 bases lying between them. In germline, CDR1 is ENHRY, CDR2 SYGVKD. The CDR3 is 14 amino acids. CDR3 sequence: CATRGDTSNQPQHF. The CDR3 bases are TGTGCCACCAGGGGAGATACTAGCAATCAGCCCCAGCATTTT.

This clonotype was recorded many times. J is TRBJ1-6 and V is TRBV20-1; 7 positions agree with TRBD1. The germline V gene encodes CDR1 DFQATT and CDR2 SNEGSKA (reference sequence). The CDR3 totals 18 residues. Trimming removed 5 bases from V and 6 bases from J; junction bases left unmatched: 19. CDR3 in amino acids: CSAHRDRELLGFNSPLHF. The CDR3 DNA sequence: TGCAGTGCTCACCGGGACAGAGAGCTTTTGGGCTTTAATTCACCCCTCCACTTT.

J is TRBJ2-1 and V is TRBV4-1; D may be TRBD1 or TRBD2 (5 bases each). Germline V gives CDR1 MGHRA, CDR2 YSYEKL. Trimming stripped 2 bases from V and 8 bases from J, with 19 bases between. The CDR3 spans 16 residues. The CDR3 nucleotides read TGCGCCAGCAGCCAATTAAAGGCACTCGGGGACGATGAGCAGTTCTTC. Translating gives CASSQLKALGDDEQFF.

The V and J genes are TRBV19 and TRBJ1-5, with D unresolved. Germline V gene data show CDR1 as LNHDA and CDR2 as SQIVND (reference sequence). The length of the CDR3 is 17 residues. Between the trimmed V and J ends, which lost 1 base and 2 bases, there was a span of 15 bases. The DNA of the CDR3 is TGTGCCAGTAGTATAGCGCAGAGACTTAAGCGCAATCAGCCCCAGCATTTT. The encoded protein is CASSIAQRLKRNQPQHF.

The J gene is TRBJ2-7, the V gene TRBV27; TRBD1 matches 12 bases. V was clipped by 8 bases and J by 6 bases; unmatched bases: 11. This CDR3 spans 15 amino acids. Germline-derived CDR1 and CDR2 are MNHEY and SMNVEV (reference sequence). CDR3 DNA: TGTGCCAGCGGACCGGGACAGGGGGCGCCGGTCGAGCAGTACTTC. Translating it yields CASGPGQGAPVEQYF.

CDR3 DNA sequence: TGTGCCACCATTGGCCTTGGTGGGAGCAATGAGCAGTTCTTC. Its protein is CATIGLGGSNEQFF. The gene calls are TRBV24-1 and TRBJ2-1; maybe TRBD2 (5 bases). Germline CDR1 KGHDR, CDR2 SFDVKD. The CDR3 extends over 14 amino acids. V shed 8 bases and J shed 6 bases, with 16 bases lying between them.

The chain has TRBV15 and TRBJ2-7, with a possible D match to TRBD1 (6 bases). Germline V gives CDR1 LNHNV, CDR2 YYDKDF (reference sequence). Trimming removed 4 bases at V and 5 bases at J, with 15 bases between. CDR3 length: 14 amino acids. This chain's CDR3 is CATSTYRASDEQYF. In DNA form, the CDR3 reads TGTGCCACCAGCACCTACAGGGCTTCAGACGAGCAGTACTTC.

The rearrangement links TRBV14 to TRBJ1-1; D gene ambiguous. The CDR3 is 16 residues long. CDR1 SGHDN and CDR2 FVKESK come from the germline V gene. With 4 bases removed from V and 3 bases from J, the gap between germline ends came to 18 bases. The CDR3 nucleotides read TGTGCCAGCAGCCGTGGGCTCTCCTCGTTTTACACTGAAGCTTTCTTT. Translated: CASSRGLSSFYTEAFF.

The rearrangement uses TRBV25-1 and TRBJ1-2, with 10 positions matching TRBD1. With 9 bases clipped from V and 6 bases from J, the junction kept 10 bases outside the gene matches. This CDR3 region has 14 residues. CDR1 is MGHDK and CDR2 is SYGVNS in the germline V gene. The CDR3 loop is CASLSGTGVHGYTF. As DNA, the CDR3 is TGTGCCAGTCTATCCGGGACAGGGGTTCATGGCTACACCTTC.

This clonotype appeared many times. This rearrangement joins TRBV2 to TRBJ2-7; TRBD1 or TRBD2 may be the D gene (5 bases each). Germline V gene sequence: CDR1 SNHLY, CDR2 FYNNEI. The CDR3 spans 12 residues. The CDR3 spells CATGTGTYEQYF. CDR3 coding DNA: TGTGCGACCGGGACGGGGACCTACGAGCAGTACTTC.

This clonotype has ten or more counts. J is TRBJ1-4 and V is TRBV7-2; TRBD1 agrees at 8 bases. The CDR3 contains 16 residues. The V and J ends lost 5 bases and 3 bases, in that order; junction bases with no gene match: 8. Germline loops: CDR1 SGHTA, CDR2 FQGNSA. The CDR3 is CASSQGAGGANEKLFF. The CDR3 DNA sequence: TGTGCCAGCAGCCAGGGGGCAGGGGGTGCTAATGAAAAACTGTTTTTT. Drawing the rest from reference TRBV7-2 and TRBJ1-4, the complete variable domain is GAGVSQSPSNKVTEKGKDVELRCDPISGHTALYWYRQSLGQGLEFLIYFQGNSAPDKSGLPSDRFSAERTGGSVSTLTIQRTQQEDSAVYLCASSQGAGGANEKLFFGSGTQLSVL.